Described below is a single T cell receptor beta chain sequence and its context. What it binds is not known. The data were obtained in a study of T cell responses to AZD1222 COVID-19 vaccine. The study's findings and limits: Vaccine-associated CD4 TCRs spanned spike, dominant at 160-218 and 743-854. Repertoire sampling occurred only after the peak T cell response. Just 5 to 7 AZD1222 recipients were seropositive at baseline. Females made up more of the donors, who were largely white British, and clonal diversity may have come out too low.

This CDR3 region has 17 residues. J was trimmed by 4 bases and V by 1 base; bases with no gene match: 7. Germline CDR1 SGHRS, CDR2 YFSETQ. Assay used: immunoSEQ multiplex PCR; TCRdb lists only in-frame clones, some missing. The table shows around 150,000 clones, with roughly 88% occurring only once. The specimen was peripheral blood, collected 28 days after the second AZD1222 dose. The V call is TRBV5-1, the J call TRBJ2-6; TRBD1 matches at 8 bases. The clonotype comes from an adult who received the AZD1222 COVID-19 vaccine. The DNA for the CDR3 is TGCGCCAGCAGCTTGCAGGGGGCGCACCCCGGGGCCAACGTCCTGACTTTC. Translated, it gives CASSLQGAHPGANVLTF.